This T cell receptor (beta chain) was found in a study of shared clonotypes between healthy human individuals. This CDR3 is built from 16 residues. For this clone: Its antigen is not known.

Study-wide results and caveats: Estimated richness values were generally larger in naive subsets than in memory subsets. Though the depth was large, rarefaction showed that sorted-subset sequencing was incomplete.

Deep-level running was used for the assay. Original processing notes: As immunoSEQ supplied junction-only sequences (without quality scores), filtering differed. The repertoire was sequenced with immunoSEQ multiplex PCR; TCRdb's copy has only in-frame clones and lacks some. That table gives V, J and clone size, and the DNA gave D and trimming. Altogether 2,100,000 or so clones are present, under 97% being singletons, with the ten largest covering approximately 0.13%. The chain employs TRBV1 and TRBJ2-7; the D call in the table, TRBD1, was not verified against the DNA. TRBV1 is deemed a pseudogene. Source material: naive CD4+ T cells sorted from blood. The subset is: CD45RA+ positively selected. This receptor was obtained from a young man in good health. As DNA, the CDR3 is TGCACCAGCAGCCAAGGAGACAGGGGGGCTCCCTACGAGCAGTACTTC. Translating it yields CTSSQGDRGAPYEQYF.